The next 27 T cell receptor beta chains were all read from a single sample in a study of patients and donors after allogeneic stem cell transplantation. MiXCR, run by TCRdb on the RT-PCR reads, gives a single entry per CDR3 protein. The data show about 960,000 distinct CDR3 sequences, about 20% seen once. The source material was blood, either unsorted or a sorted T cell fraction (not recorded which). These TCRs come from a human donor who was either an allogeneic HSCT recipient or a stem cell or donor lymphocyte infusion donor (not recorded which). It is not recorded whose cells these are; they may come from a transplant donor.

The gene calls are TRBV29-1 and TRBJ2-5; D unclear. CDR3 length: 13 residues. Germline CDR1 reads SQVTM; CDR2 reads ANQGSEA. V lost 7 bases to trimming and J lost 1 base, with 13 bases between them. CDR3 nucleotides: TGCAGCGAAATGGGTTACGGCCAAGAGACCCAGTACTTC. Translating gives CSEMGYGQETQYF.

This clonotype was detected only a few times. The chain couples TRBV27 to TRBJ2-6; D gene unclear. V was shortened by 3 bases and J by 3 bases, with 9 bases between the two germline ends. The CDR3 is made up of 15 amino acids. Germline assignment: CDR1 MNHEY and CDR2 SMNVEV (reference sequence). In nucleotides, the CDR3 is TGTGCCAGCAGTTTGTTGGCGAGTGGGGCCAACGTCCTGACTTTC. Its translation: CASSLLASGANVLTF.

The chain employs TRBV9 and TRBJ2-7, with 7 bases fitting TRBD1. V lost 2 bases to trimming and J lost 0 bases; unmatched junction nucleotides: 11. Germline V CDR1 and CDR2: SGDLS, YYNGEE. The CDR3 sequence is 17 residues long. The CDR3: CASSVRRPTGTSYEQYF. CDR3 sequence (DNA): TGTGCCAGCAGCGTCCGACGTCCGACAGGGACCTCCTACGAGCAGTACTTC. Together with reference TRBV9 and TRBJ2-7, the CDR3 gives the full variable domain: DSGVTQTPKHLITATGQRVTLRCSPRSGDLSVYWYQQSLDQGLQFLIQYYNGEERAKGNILERFSAQQFPDLHSELNLSSLELGDSALYFCASSVRRPTGTSYEQYFGPGTRLTVT.

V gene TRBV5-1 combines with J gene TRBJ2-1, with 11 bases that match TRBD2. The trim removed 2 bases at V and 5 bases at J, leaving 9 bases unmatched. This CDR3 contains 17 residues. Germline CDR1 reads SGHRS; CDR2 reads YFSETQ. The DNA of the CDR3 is TGCGCCAGCAGCTTCTCTTTAGCGGGAGGGCCTGACAATGAGCAGTTCTTC. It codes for CASSFSLAGGPDNEQFF.

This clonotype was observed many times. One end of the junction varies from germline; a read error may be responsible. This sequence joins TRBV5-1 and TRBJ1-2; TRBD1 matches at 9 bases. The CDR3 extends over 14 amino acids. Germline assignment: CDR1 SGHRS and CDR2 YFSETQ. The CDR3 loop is CASSPDRGGYGYTF. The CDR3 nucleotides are TGTGCCAGCAGCCCGGACAGGGGTGGCTATGGCTACACCTTC.

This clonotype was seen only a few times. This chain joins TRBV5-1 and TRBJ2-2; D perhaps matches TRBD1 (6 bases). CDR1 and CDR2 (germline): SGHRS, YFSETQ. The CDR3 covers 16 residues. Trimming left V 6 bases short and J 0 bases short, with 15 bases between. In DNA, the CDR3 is TGCGCCAGCAACCCCCTGGGGACAACGAACACCGGGGAGCTGTTTTTT. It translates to CASNPLGTTNTGELFF. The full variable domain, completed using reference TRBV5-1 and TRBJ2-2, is KAGVTQTPRYLIKTRGQQVTLSCSPISGHRSVSWYQQTPGQGLQFLFEYFSETQRNKGNFPGRFSGRQFSNSRSEMNVSTLELGDSALYLCASNPLGTTNTGELFFGEGSRLTVL.

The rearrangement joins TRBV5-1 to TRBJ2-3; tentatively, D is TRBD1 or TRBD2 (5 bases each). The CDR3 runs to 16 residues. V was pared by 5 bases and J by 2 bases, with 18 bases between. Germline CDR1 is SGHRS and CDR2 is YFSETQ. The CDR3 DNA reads TGCGCCAGCAGTGCACGCTGGGACCCGACCACAGATACGCAGTATTTT. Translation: CASSARWDPTTDTQYF.

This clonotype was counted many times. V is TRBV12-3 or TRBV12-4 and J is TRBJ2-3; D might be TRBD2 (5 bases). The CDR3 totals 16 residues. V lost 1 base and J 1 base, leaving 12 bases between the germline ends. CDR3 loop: CASSLGDLAGTDTQYF. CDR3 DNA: TGTGCCAGCAGTTTAGGAGACCTAGCCGGCACAGATACGCAGTATTTT.

This chain's CDR3 is CASSPRTGGDTQYF. CDR3 nucleotide sequence: TGCGCCAGCAGCCCCAGGACAGGGGGTGATACGCAGTATTTT. The chain is built from TRBV5-1 and TRBJ2-3; 10 bases line up with TRBD1. Germline trimming cut 4 bases from V and 6 bases from J; bases unmatched to any gene: 5. CDR3 size: 14 residues. CDR1 SGHRS and CDR2 YFSETQ come from the germline V gene.

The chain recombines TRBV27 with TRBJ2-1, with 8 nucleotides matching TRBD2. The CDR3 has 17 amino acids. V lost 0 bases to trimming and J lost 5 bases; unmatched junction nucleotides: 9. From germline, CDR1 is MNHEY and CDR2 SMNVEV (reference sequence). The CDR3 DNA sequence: TGTGCCAGCAGTTTATCGCCGGGACTAGGGGGACACAATGAGCAGTTCTTC. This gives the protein CASSLSPGLGGHNEQFF.

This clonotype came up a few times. CDR3 DNA sequence: TGTGCCAGCAGGTGGACGGGGGGCCGGGGCACCGGGGAGCTGTTTTTT. Its protein is CASRWTGGRGTGELFF. The genes are TRBV25-1 and TRBJ2-2; tentatively, D is TRBD2 (7 bases). CDR3 length: 16 amino acids. The V and J ends lost 6 bases and 4 bases respectively, with 18 bases between them. Germline lookup yields CDR1 MGHDK and CDR2 SYGVNS.

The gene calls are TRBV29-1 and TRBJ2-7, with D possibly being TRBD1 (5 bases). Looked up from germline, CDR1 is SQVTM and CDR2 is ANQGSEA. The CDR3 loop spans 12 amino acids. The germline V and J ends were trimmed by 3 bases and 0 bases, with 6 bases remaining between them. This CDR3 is CSVEDTSYEQYF. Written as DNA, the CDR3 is TGCAGCGTTGAGGACACCTCCTACGAGCAGTACTTC.

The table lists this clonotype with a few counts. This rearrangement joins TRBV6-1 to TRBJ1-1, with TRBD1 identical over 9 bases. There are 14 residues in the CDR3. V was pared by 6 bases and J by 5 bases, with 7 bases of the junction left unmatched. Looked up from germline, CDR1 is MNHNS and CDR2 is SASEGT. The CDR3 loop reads CASRVDRGATEAFF. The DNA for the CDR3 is TGTGCCAGCAGAGTAGACAGGGGGGCAACTGAAGCTTTCTTT.

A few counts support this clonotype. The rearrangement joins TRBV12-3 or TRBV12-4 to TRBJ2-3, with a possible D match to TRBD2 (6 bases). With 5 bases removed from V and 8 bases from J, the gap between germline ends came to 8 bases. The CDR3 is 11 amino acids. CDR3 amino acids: CASSGGSTQYF. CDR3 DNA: TGTGCCAGCAGTGGGGGGAGTACGCAGTATTTT.

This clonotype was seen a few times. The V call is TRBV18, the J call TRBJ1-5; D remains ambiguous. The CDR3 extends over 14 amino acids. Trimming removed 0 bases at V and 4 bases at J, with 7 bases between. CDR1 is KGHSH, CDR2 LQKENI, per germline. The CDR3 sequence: CASSPPRPNQPQHF. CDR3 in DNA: TGTGCCAGCTCACCACCGAGGCCAAATCAGCCCCAGCATTTT.

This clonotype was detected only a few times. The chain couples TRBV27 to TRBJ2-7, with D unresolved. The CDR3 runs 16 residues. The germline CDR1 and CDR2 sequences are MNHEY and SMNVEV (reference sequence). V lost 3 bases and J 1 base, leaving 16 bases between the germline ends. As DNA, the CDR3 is TGTGCCAGCAGTTTTTTACCCGGGCTATTTTCCTACGAGCAGTACTTC. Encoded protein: CASSFLPGLFSYEQYF.

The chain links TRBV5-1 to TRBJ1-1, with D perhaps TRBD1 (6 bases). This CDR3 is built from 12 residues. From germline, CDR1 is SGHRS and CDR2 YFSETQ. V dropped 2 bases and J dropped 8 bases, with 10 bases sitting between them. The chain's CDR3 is CASSFAQGEAFF. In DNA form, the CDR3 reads TGCGCCAGCAGCTTTGCCCAGGGGGAAGCTTTCTTT.

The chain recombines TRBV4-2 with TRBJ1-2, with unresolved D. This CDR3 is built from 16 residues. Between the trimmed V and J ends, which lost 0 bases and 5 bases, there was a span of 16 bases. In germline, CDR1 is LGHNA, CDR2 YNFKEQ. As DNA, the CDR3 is TGTGCCAGCAGCCAAGATCAGGCGGACCCTCTATATGGCTACACCTTC. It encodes CASSQDQADPLYGYTF.

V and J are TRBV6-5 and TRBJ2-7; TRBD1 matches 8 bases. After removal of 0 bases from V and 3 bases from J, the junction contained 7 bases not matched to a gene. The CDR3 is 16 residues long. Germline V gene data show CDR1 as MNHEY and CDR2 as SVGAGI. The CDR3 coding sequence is TGTGCCAGCAGTTACTCGTGGACAGGGAAAGGCTACGAGCAGTACTTC. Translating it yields CASSYSWTGKGYEQYF.

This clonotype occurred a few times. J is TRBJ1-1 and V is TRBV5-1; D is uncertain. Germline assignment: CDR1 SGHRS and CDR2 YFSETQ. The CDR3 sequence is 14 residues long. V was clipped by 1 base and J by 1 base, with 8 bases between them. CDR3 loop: CASSLRPENTEAFF. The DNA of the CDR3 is TGCGCCAGCAGCTTGAGGCCGGAGAACACTGAAGCTTTCTTT.

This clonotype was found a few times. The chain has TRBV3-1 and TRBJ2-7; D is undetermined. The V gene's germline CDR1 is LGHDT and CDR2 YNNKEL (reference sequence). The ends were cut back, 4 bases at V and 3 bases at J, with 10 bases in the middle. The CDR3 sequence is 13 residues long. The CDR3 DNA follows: TGTGCCAGCAGCCCGAGCTTTATCTACGAGCAGTACTTC. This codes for CASSPSFIYEQYF.

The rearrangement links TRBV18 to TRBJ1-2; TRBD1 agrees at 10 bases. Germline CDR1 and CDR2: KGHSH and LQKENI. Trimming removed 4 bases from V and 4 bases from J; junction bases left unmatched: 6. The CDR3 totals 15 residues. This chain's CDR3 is CASSQTGQGTYGYTF. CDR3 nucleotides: TGTGCCAGCTCACAAACGGGACAGGGGACCTATGGCTACACCTTC. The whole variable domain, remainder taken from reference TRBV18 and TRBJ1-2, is NAGVMQNPRHLVRRRGQEARLRCSPMKGHSHVYWYRQLPEEGLKFMVYLQKENIIDESGMPKERFSAEFPKEGPSILRIQQVVRGDSAAYFCASSQTGQGTYGYTFGSGTRLTVV.

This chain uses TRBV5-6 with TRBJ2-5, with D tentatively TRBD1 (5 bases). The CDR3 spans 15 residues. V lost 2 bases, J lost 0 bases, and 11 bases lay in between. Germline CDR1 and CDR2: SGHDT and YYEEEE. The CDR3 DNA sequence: TGTGCCAGCAGCTTCAGGGCATATTACCAAGAGACCCAGTACTTC. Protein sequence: CASSFRAYYQETQYF.

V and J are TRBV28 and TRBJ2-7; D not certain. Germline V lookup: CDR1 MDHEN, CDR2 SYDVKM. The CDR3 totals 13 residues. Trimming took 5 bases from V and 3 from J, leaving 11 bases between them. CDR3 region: CASSETIGYEQYF. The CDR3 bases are TGTGCCAGCAGTGAAACTATTGGCTACGAGCAGTACTTC. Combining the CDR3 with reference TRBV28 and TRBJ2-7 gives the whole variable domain DVKVTQSSRYLVKRTGEKVFLECVQDMDHENMFWYRQDPGLGLRLIYFSYDVKMKEKGDIPEGYSVSREKKERFSLILESASTNQTSMYLCASSETIGYEQYFGPGTRLTVT.

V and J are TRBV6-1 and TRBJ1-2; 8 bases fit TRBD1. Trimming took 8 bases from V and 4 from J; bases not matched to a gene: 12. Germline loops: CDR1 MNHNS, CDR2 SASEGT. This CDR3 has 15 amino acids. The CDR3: CASSPTAGGLYGYTF. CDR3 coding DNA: TGTGCCAGCTCACCCACCGCAGGGGGCCTCTATGGCTACACCTTC.

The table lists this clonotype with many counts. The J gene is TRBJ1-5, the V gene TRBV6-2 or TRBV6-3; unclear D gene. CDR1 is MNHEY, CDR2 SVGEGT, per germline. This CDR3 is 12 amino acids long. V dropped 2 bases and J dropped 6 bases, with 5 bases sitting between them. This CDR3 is CASSYSVQPQHF. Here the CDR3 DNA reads TGTGCCAGCAGTTACAGCGTTCAGCCCCAGCATTTT.

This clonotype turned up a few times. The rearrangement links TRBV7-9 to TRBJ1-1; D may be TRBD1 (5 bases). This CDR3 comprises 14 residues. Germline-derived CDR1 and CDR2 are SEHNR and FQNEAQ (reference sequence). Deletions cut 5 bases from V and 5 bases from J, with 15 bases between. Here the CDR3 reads CASSPTSGYTEAFF. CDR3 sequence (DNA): TGTGCCAGCAGCCCCACCTCAGGGTATACTGAAGCTTTCTTT.